One and the same sample provided the 28 T cell receptor beta chains below, sequenced in a study of PD-1 blockade in classical Hodgkin lymphoma. TCRdb keeps only in-frame clones here, not all; method: immunoSEQ multiplex PCR. This table has tens of thousands of clones, roughly 91% appearing once. Patients all relapsed after autologous stem cell transplantation, and there was variation in brentuximab vedotin exposure. The source was peripheral blood mononuclear cells (PBMCs), collected at baseline. The receptors stem from a human donor with classical Hodgkin lymphoma.

The chain links TRBV9 to TRBJ1-2, with D possibly matching TRBD1 (5 bases). Between the trimmed V and J ends, which lost 0 bases and 0 bases, there was a span of 15 bases. Germline CDR1 reads SGDLS; CDR2 reads YYNGEE. The CDR3 totals 17 residues. The CDR3 DNA reads as TGTGCCAGCAGCGTAGGCTCTACAGGTGTAGCTAACTATGGCTACACCTTC. Protein sequence: CASSVGSTGVANYGYTF.

This chain uses TRBV27 with TRBJ2-3; 8 bases line up with TRBD1. CDR3 size: 15 residues. The germline CDR1 and CDR2 sequences are MNHEY and SMNVEV (reference sequence). V was pared by 6 bases and J by 4 bases, with 9 bases of the junction left unmatched. DNA of the CDR3: TGTGCCAGCAGACTGCGGGACAGGTTGGCAGATACGCAGTATTTT. Translated, it gives CASRLRDRLADTQYF.

This clone came up once. The chain has TRBV6-5 and TRBJ2-1, with 7 bases that match TRBD2. This CDR3 is 14 amino acids long. Germline V gene sequence: CDR1 MNHEY, CDR2 SVGAGI. The ends lost 6 bases at V and 4 bases at J; junction bases unmatched: 6. This chain's CDR3 is CASSFGTTYNEQFF. CDR3 nucleotides: TGTGCCAGCAGCTTCGGGACTACATACAATGAGCAGTTCTTC.

This clone was counted once. A junction end diverges from the germline sequence, so it may reflect a read error. This sequence joins TRBV5-4 and TRBJ2-4; D gene ambiguous. CDR1 and CDR2 (germline): SGHNT, YYREEE (reference sequence). The CDR3 has 15 residues. As DNA, the CDR3 is TGTGCCAGCAGCTTGGAGCCTATAGCCGAAAACATTCAGTACTTC. Its translation is CASSLEPIAENIQYF.

V and J are TRBV6-5 and TRBJ2-7; tentative D call: TRBD2 (6 bases). The germline V and J ends were trimmed by 0 bases and 0 bases, with 12 bases remaining between them. The CDR3 length is 16 residues. The germline V gene encodes CDR1 MNHEY and CDR2 SVGAGI. CDR3 bases: TGTGCCAGCAGTTACTCGGCAGGGACTCTCTCCTACGAGCAGTACTTC. It codes for CASSYSAGTLSYEQYF.

The CDR3 loop is CAISESGTGTYEQYF. The CDR3 DNA follows: TGTGCCATCAGTGAGTCTGGGACAGGGACCTACGAGCAGTACTTC. The gene calls are TRBV10-3 and TRBJ2-7; 9 positions agree with TRBD1. Germline assignment: CDR1 ENHRY and CDR2 SYGVKD. This CDR3 is 15 amino acids long. V shed 0 bases, J shed 2 bases, and the junction held 2 bases outside the gene matches.

The J gene is TRBJ2-5, the V gene TRBV7-6; D not resolved. The length of the CDR3 is 12 residues. V lost 4 bases and J lost 7, with 10 bases in between. CDR1 is SGHVS, CDR2 FNYEAQ, per germline. DNA of the CDR3: TGTGCCAGCAGCTCAGGCATAGGGACCCAGTACTTC. It codes for CASSSGIGTQYF.

The chain joins TRBV2 to TRBJ2-5, with D possibly being TRBD1 (5 bases). V lost 7 bases and J 6 bases, leaving 18 bases between the germline ends. This CDR3 is 14 amino acids long. Germline V gives CDR1 SNHLY, CDR2 FYNNEI. CDR3 in amino acids: CASMTEAIRKTQYF. In DNA form, the CDR3 reads TGTGCCAGCATGACAGAAGCTATTCGGAAGACCCAGTACTTC.

This rearrangement joins TRBV5-5 to TRBJ2-7; the D is unclear. Germline V gives CDR1 SGHKS, CDR2 YYEKEE (reference sequence). The ends were cut back, 2 bases at V and 7 bases at J, with 7 bases in the middle. This CDR3 spans 11 amino acids. CDR3 residues: CASSLDLEQYF. The CDR3 nucleotides are TGTGCCAGCAGCTTAGACCTGGAGCAGTACTTC.

This clone occurred once. V gene TRBV6-5 combines with J gene TRBJ1-3; D gene unclear. V lost 0 bases, J lost 0 bases, and 6 bases lay in between. Germline CDR1 MNHEY, CDR2 SVGAGI. CDR3 length: 15 amino acids. CDR3 residues: CASSYSGISGNTIYF. The CDR3 nucleotides are TGTGCCAGCAGTTACTCGGGGATCTCTGGAAACACCATATATTTT.

The rearrangement links TRBV29-1 to TRBJ2-1, with a tentative D call TRBD2 (5 bases). This CDR3 is built from 14 residues. The V gene's germline CDR1 is SQVTM and CDR2 ANQGSEA. V was cut by 8 bases and J by 1 base, with 15 bases left in between. This CDR3 reads CSHDGVGSYNEQFF. For the CDR3, the DNA is TGCAGCCACGACGGGGTAGGTTCCTACAATGAGCAGTTCTTC.

The V and J genes are TRBV4-3 and TRBJ2-7, with D possibly TRBD2 on 6 matching bases. The CDR3 covers 15 residues. V lost 0 bases and J lost 4, with 13 bases in between. The germline gives CDR1 LGHNA, CDR2 YSLEER. CDR3 coding DNA: TGCGCCAGCAGCCAAGATGCCGGGGGTGGGTACGAGCAGTACTTC. Its protein product is CASSQDAGGGYEQYF.

This clone was observed a handful of times. CDR3 sequence reads: CASSSTGAPEKLFF. DNA for the CDR3: TGTGCCAGCAGCTCAACAGGGGCCCCAGAAAAACTGTTTTTT. V gene TRBV11-2 combines with J gene TRBJ1-4, with 7 bases identical to TRBD1. CDR1 SGHAT and CDR2 FQNNGV come from the germline V gene. The CDR3 sequence is 14 residues long. J lost 8 bases, V lost 4 bases, and 7 bases had no gene match. Full variable domain (remainder filled in from reference TRBV11-2 and TRBJ1-4): EAGVAQSPRYKIIEKRQSVAFWCNPISGHATLYWYQQILGQGPKLLIQFQNNGVVDDSQLPKDRFSAERLKGVDSTLKIQPAKLEDSAVYLCASSSTGAPEKLFFGSGTQLSVL.

CDR3 DNA: TGTGCCAGCAGCTTGGCGGCAGGGTGGTCCTACGAGCAGTACTTC. Protein sequence: CASSLAAGWSYEQYF. The genes are TRBV5-8 and TRBJ2-7; TRBD1 might be the D (5 bases). The CDR3 consists of 15 residues. The V gene's germline CDR1 is SGHTS and CDR2 YDEGEE. Trimming took 0 bases from V and 1 from J, leaving 11 bases between them.

The J gene is TRBJ2-3, the V gene TRBV27, with D possibly being TRBD2 (5 bases). Germline CDR1 is MNHEY and CDR2 is SMNVEV (reference sequence). The CDR3 loop spans 15 amino acids. Trimming stripped 2 bases from V and 3 bases from J, with 12 bases between. The CDR3 loop is CASSLLRGGTDTQYF. For the CDR3, the DNA is TGTGCCAGCAGTTTACTCCGGGGTGGAACAGATACGCAGTATTTT.

This clone was seen once. The chain links TRBV2 to TRBJ1-3; D remains ambiguous. The CDR3 covers 12 residues. V lost 10 bases and J 0 bases, leaving 7 bases between the germline ends. Germline V lookup: CDR1 SNHLY, CDR2 FYNNEI. CDR3 protein: CAIAISGNTIYF. In DNA form, the CDR3 reads TGTGCCATAGCCATCTCTGGAAACACCATATATTTT.

The chain joins TRBV5-6 to TRBJ2-1; D could derive from TRBD1 or TRBD2 (6 bases each). Trimming removed 1 base at V and 4 bases at J, with 9 bases between. Looked up from germline, CDR1 is SGHDT and CDR2 is YYEEEE. The CDR3 extends over 14 amino acids. The CDR3 DNA sequence: TGTGCCAGCAGCTTGTCGGGGGCGTACAATGAGCAGTTCTTC. It specifies CASSLSGAYNEQFF.

The chain has TRBV11-2 and TRBJ1-5, with D possibly matching TRBD1 (6 bases). Per germline, CDR1 SGHAT and CDR2 FQNNGV. This CDR3 is built from 19 residues. Trimming took off 1 base at V and 2 bases at J, with 21 bases between the two ends. In DNA, the CDR3 is TGTGCCAGCAGCTTAGGACAGGAGCGGTTGGGGTCGGGCAATCAGCCCCAGCATTTT. Translating gives CASSLGQERLGSGNQPQHF.

The chain links TRBV7-3 to TRBJ2-7; 7 nucleotides line up with TRBD1. The CDR3 runs 13 residues. Germline CDR1 SGHTA, CDR2 FQGTGA. V gave up 2 bases and J gave up 3 bases; unmatched junction bases: 1. CDR3 sequence reads: CASSLYRGYEQYF. CDR3 nucleotide sequence: TGTGCCAGCAGCTTATACAGGGGCTACGAGCAGTACTTC. Supplemented by reference TRBV7-3 and TRBJ2-7, the full variable domain reads GAGVSQTPSNKVTEKGKYVELRCDPISGHTALYWYRQSLGQGPEFLIYFQGTGAADDSGLPNDRFFAVRPEGSVSTLKIQRTERGDSAVYLCASSLYRGYEQYFGPGTRLTVT.

CDR3: CASSSGQGAGDTEAFF. CDR3 nucleotide sequence: TGTGCCAGCAGCTCCGGACAGGGGGCAGGAGACACTGAAGCTTTCTTT. J is TRBJ1-1 and V is TRBV7-6, with 11 bases aligning to TRBD1. Germline CDR1 reads SGHVS; CDR2 reads FNYEAQ. The CDR3 is 16 amino acids. Unmatched junction bases numbered 7, after V lost 4 bases and J lost 3 bases.

The CDR3 loop is CASSPRPAGEETQYF. The CDR3 DNA reads as TGTGCCAGCAGCCCGAGGCCAGCGGGGGAGGAGACCCAGTACTTC. The chain has TRBV4-2 and TRBJ2-5; 8 bases are shared with TRBD2. Germline CDR1 reads LGHNA; CDR2 reads YNFKEQ. This CDR3 has 15 amino acids. V lost 4 bases, J lost 5 bases, and 9 bases stayed unmatched.

V usage is TRBV2 and J usage is TRBJ2-6, with 9 bases identical to TRBD1. Germline values: CDR1 SNHLY, CDR2 FYNNEI. Unmatched junction bases numbered 14, after V lost 4 bases and J lost 4 bases. The CDR3 loop spans 19 amino acids. CDR3 loop: CASSGPGQGRRAGANVLTF. CDR3 nucleotides: TGTGCCAGCAGTGGCCCGGGACAGGGTAGGAGAGCCGGGGCCAACGTCCTGACTTTC.

The chain couples TRBV6-6 to TRBJ2-5, with D possibly TRBD1 on 6 matching bases. The end of the DNA is better explained by TRBJ2-7, so the J call may be wrong. The germline gives CDR1 MNHNY, CDR2 SVGAGI (reference sequence). CDR3 size: 14 residues. The CDR3 spells CASSYSGAAYEQYF. The DNA of the CDR3 is TGTGCCAGCAGTTACTCGGGGGCTGCCTACGAGCAGTACTTC.

This clone was seen just once. The chain carries TRBV19 and TRBJ1-1; D is unclear. This CDR3 contains 13 residues. Germline V gene sequence: CDR1 LNHDA, CDR2 SQIVND (reference sequence). Trimming removed 5 bases at V and 4 bases at J, with 11 bases between. The CDR3 here is CASSLAGFTEAFF. CDR3 sequence (DNA): TGTGCCAGTAGTCTGGCAGGTTTCACTGAAGCTTTCTTT.

The genes are TRBV5-1 and TRBJ2-2; tentative D call: TRBD2 (6 bases). CDR3 length equals 15 residues. From germline, CDR1 is SGHRS and CDR2 YFSETQ. Trimming took off 4 bases at V and 2 bases at J, with 12 bases between the two ends. CDR3 protein: CASSPRGLNTGELFF. The CDR3 region has the DNA TGCGCCAGCAGCCCTAGGGGACTTAACACCGGGGAGCTGTTTTTT.

V usage is TRBV11-1 and J usage is TRBJ2-7, with 14 bases identical to TRBD2. This CDR3 has 16 residues. Germline V gives CDR1 SGHAT, CDR2 FQDESV (reference sequence). The junction had 7 bases not matched to a gene; V was cut back by 5 bases and J by 4 bases. The CDR3 bases are TGTGCCAGCAGCCCAAGACTAGCGGGGGGGCAATACGAGCAGTACTTC. Its protein product is CASSPRLAGGQYEQYF.

The chain carries TRBV18 and TRBJ2-6; D remains unclear. Trimming took off 2 bases at V and 1 base at J, with 0 bases between the two ends. Looked up from germline, CDR1 is KGHSH and CDR2 is LQKENI. The CDR3 extends over 13 amino acids. The CDR3 DNA sequence: TGTGCCAGCTCACCATCTGGGGCCAACGTCCTGACTTTC. This sequence encodes CASSPSGANVLTF.

The genes are TRBV9 and TRBJ1-4; 8 nucleotides match TRBD1. Trimming at V came to 0 bases and at J to 6 bases, leaving 4 bases not matched to a gene. The CDR3 consists of 15 residues. Germline V CDR1 and CDR2: SGDLS, YYNGEE. CDR3 DNA: TGTGCCAGCAGCGTAGGCCCGGACAGGGATGAAAAACTGTTTTTT. Its protein is CASSVGPDRDEKLFF.